This T cell receptor (beta chain) is from a study of T cells in Graves' hyperthyroidism and ophthalmopathy. Deletions cut 5 bases from V and 0 bases from J, with 8 bases between. This CDR3 is 14 amino acids long. Germline CDR1 is MNHNS and CDR2 is SASEGT. RNA transcripts were the template for amplifying TCR beta CDR3 regions. The HTBI set primed first-round TCR CDR3 RT-PCR. TCRdb reprocessed the multiplex PCR reads with MiXCR, giving one entry per CDR3 protein. Of around 280,000 distinct CDR3 sequences listed, roughly 13% are singletons. This clonotype was observed at least ten times. The receptor comes from a woman between 40 and 50 years old with Graves' hyperthyroidism. This chain connects TRBV6-1 to TRBJ2-4; D is unresolved. The sequenced sample consisted of blood. CDR3 protein: CASSSVGAKNIQYF. DNA of the CDR3: TGTGCCAGCAGTTCGGTCGGAGCCAAAAACATTCAGTACTTC.